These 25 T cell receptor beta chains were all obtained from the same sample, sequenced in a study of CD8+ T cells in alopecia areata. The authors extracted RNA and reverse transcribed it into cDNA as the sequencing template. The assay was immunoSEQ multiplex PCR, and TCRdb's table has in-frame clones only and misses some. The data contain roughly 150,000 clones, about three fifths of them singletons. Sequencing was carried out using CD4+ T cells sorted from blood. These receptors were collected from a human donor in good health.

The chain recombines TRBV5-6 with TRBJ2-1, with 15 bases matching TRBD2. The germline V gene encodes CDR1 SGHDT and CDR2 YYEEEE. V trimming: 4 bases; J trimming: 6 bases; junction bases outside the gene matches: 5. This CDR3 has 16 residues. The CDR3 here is CASSRRTSGRANEQFF. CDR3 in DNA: TGTGCCAGCAGCCGAAGGACTAGCGGGAGGGCCAATGAGCAGTTCTTC.

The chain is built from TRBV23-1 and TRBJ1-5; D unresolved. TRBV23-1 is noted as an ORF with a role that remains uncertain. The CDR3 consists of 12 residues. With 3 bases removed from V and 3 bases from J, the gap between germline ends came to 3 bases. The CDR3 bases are TGCGCCAGCAGTCAGCTCAATCAGCCCCAGCATTTT. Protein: CASSQLNQPQHF.

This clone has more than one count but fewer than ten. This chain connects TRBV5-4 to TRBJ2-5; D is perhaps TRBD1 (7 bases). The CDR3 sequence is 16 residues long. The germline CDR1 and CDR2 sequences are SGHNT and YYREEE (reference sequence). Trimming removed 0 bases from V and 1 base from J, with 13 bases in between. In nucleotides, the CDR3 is TGTGCCAGCAGCTTGGCCAACAGGGGAGGCCAAGAGACCCAGTACTTC. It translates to CASSLANRGGQETQYF.

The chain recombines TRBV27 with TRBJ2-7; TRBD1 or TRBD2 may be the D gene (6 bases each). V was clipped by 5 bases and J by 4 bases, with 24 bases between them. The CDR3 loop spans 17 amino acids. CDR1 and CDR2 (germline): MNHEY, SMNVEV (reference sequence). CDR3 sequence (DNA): TGTGCCAGCAGTAGCCGACTCAGGGGAGGAAAGGGGTACGAGCAGTACTTC. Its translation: CASSSRLRGGKGYEQYF.

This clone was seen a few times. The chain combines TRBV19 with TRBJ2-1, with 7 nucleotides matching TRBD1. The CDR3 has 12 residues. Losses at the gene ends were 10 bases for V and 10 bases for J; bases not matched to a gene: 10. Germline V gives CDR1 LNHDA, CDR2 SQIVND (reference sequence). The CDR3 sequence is CATIGTVREQFF. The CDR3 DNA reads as TGTGCCACCATTGGGACAGTGAGGGAGCAGTTCTTC.

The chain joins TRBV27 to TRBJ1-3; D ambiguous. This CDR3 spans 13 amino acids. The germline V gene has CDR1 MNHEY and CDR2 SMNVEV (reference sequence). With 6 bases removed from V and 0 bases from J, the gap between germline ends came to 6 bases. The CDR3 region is CASRQSSGNTIYF. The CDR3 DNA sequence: TGTGCCAGCAGACAATCCTCTGGAAACACCATATATTTT.

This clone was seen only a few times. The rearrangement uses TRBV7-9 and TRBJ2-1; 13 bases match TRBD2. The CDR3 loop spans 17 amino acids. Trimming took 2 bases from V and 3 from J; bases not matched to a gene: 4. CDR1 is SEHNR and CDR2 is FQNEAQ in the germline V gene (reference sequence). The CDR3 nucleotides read TGTGCCAGCAGCTTAACTCGGACTAGCGGGAGCTACAATGAGCAGTTCTTC. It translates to CASSLTRTSGSYNEQFF.

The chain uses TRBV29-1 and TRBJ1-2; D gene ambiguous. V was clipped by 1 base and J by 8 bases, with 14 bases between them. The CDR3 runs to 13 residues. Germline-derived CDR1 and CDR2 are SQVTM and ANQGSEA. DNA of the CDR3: TGCAGCGTTGAAGGTCTAGGTGCGGGCGGCTACACCTTC. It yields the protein CSVEGLGAGGYTF.

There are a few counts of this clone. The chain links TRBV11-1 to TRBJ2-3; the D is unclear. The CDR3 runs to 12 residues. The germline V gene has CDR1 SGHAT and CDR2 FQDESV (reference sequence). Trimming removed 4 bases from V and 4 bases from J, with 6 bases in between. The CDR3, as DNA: TGTGCCAGCAGCTGGGTCGCAGATACGCAGTATTTT. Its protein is CASSWVADTQYF.

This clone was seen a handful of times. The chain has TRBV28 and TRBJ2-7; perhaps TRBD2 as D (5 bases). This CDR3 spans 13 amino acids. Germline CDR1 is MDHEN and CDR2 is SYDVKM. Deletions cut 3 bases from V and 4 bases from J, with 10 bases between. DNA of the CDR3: TGTGCCAGCAGTTTTAACGGGAAGTACGAGCAGTACTTC. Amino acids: CASSFNGKYEQYF.

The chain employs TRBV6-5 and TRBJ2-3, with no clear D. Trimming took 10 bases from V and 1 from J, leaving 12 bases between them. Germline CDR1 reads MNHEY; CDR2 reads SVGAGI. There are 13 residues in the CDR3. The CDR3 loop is CATRPAGTDTQYF. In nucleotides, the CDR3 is TGTGCCACCCGCCCCGCGGGCACAGATACGCAGTATTTT.

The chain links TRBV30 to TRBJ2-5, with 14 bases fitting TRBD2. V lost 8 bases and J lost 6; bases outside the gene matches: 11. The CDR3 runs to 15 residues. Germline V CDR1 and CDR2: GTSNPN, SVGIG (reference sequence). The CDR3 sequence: CATGLAGGGRKTQYF. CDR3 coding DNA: TGTGCCACCGGACTAGCGGGAGGCGGGAGGAAGACCCAGTACTTC. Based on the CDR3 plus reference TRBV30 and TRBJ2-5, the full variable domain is SQTIHQWPATLVQPVGSPLSLECTVEGTSNPNLYWYRQAAGRGLQLLFYSVGIGQISSEVPQNLSASRPQDRQFILSSKKLLLSDSGFYLCATGLAGGGRKTQYFGPGTRLLVL.

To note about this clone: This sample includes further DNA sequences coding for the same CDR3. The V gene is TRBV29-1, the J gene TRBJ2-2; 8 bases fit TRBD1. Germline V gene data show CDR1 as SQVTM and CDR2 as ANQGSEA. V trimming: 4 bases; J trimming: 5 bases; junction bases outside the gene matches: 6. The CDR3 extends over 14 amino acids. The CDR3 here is CSVGDRGGTGELFF. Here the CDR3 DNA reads TGCAGCGTTGGAGACAGGGGCGGGACCGGGGAGCTGTTTTTT.

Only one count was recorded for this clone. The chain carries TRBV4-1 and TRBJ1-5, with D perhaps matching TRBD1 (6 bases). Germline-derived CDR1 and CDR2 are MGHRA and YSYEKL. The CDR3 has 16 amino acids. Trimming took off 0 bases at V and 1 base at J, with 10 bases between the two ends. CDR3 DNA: TGCGCCAGCAGCCAAGATCAAGGGGGGAGCAATCAGCCCCAGCATTTT. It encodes CASSQDQGGSNQPQHF.

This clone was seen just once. CDR3 sequence reads: CSVEYRDRADTEAFF. CDR3 nucleotide sequence: TGCAGCGTTGAGTACCGGGACAGGGCGGACACTGAAGCTTTCTTT. The chain uses TRBV29-1 and TRBJ1-1; 9 positions agree with TRBD1. CDR1 is SQVTM and CDR2 is ANQGSEA in the germline V gene. CDR3 length: 15 amino acids. V was pared by 3 bases and J by 3 bases, with 8 bases of the junction left unmatched.

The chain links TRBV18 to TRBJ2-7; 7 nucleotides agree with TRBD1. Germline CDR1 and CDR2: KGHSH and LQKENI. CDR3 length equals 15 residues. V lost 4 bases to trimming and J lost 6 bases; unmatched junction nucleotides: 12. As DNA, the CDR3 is TGTGCCAGCTCACTCAAGGGGCGAGGGGGCGGCGAGCAGTACTTC. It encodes CASSLKGRGGGEQYF.

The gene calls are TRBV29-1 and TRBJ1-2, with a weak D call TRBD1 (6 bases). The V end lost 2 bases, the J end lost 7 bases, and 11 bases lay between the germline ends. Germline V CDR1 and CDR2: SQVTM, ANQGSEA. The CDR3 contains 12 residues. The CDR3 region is CSVEWGALGYTF. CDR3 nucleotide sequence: TGCAGCGTTGAATGGGGGGCGCTTGGCTACACCTTC.

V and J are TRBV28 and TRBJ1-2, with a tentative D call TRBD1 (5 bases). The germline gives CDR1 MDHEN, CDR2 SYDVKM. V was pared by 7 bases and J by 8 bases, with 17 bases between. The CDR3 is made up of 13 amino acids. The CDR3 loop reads CASNPPLGDGYTF. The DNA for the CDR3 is TGTGCCAGCAATCCCCCACTCGGGGACGGCTACACCTTC.

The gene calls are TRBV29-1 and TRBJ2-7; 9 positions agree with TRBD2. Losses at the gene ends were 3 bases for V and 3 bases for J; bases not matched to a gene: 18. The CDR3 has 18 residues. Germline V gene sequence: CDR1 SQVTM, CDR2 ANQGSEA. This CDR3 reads CSVESASGKGFPLYEQYF. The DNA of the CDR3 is TGCAGCGTTGAGTCGGCTAGCGGGAAAGGGTTCCCGCTCTACGAGCAGTACTTC.

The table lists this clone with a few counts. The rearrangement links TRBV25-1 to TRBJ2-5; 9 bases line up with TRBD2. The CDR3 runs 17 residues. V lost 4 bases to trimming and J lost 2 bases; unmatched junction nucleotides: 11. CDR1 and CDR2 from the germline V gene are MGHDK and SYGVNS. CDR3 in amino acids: CASSAPGLTSGQETQYF. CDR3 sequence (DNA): TGTGCCAGCAGTGCCCCAGGGTTGACTAGCGGTCAAGAGACCCAGTACTTC.

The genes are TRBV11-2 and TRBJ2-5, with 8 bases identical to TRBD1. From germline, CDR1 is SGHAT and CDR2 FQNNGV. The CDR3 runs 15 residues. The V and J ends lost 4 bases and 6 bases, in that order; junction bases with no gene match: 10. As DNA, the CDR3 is TGTGCCAGCAGCTCCGGACAGGGCCCCTGGAAGACCCAGTACTTC. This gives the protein CASSSGQGPWKTQYF. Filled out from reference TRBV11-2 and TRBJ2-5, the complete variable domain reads EAGVAQSPRYKIIEKRQSVAFWCNPISGHATLYWYQQILGQGPKLLIQFQNNGVVDDSQLPKDRFSAERLKGVDSTLKIQPAKLEDSAVYLCASSSGQGPWKTQYFGPGTRLLVL.

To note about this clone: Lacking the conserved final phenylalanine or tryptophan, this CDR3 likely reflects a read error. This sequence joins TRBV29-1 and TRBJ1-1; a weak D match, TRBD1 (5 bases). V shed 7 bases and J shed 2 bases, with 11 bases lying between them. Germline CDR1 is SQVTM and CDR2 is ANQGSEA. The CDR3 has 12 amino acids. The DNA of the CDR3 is TGCAGCGGGCGGGGGGGTAACACTGAAGCTTTCCTT. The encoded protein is CSGRGGNTEAFL.

The CDR3 sequence: CAWSLPRNTGELFF. The CDR3 nucleotides are TGTGCCTGGAGCTTACCCAGAAACACCGGGGAGCTGTTTTTT. The J gene is TRBJ2-2, the V gene TRBV30; no firm D call. Germline CDR1 reads GTSNPN; CDR2 reads SVGIG (reference sequence). V was trimmed by 3 bases and J by 2 bases, leaving 10 bases between them. CDR3 length: 14 amino acids. Based on the CDR3 plus reference TRBV30 and TRBJ2-2, the full variable domain is SQTIHQWPATLVQPVGSPLSLECTVEGTSNPNLYWYRQAAGRGLQLLFYSVGIGQISSEVPQNLSASRPQDRQFILSSKKLLLSDSGFYLCAWSLPRNTGELFFGEGSRLTVL.

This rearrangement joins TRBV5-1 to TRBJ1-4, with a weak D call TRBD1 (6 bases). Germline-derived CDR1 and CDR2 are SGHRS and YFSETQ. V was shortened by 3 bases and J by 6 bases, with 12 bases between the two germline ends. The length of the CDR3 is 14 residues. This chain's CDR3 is CASSSQGYDEKLFF. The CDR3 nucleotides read TGCGCCAGCAGCTCTCAGGGGTATGATGAAAAACTGTTTTTT.

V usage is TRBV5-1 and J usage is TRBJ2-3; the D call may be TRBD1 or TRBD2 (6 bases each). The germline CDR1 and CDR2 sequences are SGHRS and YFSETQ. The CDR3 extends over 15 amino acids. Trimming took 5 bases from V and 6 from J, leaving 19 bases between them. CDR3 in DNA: TGCGCCAGCAGTTGGGGGGTACAGGGCGCGGATACGCAGTATTTT. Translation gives CASSWGVQGADTQYF.